Shown below are 21 T cell receptor beta chains from a single sample sequenced in a study of shared clonotypes between healthy human individuals. TCRdb's table, derived via immunoSEQ multiplex PCR, lists solely in-frame clones and lacks some. The top ten clones hold about 1.1% of a sample with some 2 million clones, about 95% of them seen once. Naive CD8 cells comprised CD45RO-negative, CCR7-positively selected cells, excluding terminally differentiated effector memory CD45RA+ cells. The sample was naive CD8+ T cells sorted from blood. The receptors here all came from a man between 18 and 29 years old in good health.

The chain couples TRBV27 to TRBJ2-7; 9 positions agree with TRBD1. Germline V gene data show CDR1 as MNHEY and CDR2 as SMNVEV (reference sequence). This CDR3 has 15 residues. V lost 6 bases to trimming and J lost 0 bases; unmatched junction nucleotides: 6. CDR3 residues: CASSLRDRDSYEQYF. CDR3 sequence (DNA): TGTGCCAGCAGCCTCCGGGACAGGGACTCCTACGAGCAGTACTTC.

The J gene is TRBJ1-6, the V gene TRBV6-1; D is possibly TRBD1 (5 bases). This CDR3 contains 15 residues. With 1 base removed from V and 9 bases from J, the gap between germline ends came to 13 bases. Looked up from germline, CDR1 is MNHNS and CDR2 is SASEGT. The CDR3: CASSEDTGLGSPLHF. CDR3 nucleotide sequence: TGTGCCAGCAGTGAAGATACAGGACTTGGTTCACCCCTCCACTTT.

This clone was observed a few times. The chain employs TRBV6-5 and TRBJ2-7; D may be TRBD2 (6 bases). The CDR3 is 14 residues long. Deletions cut 7 bases from V and 5 bases from J, with 18 bases between. Per germline, CDR1 MNHEY and CDR2 SVGAGI. CDR3 residues: CASTWDPRGNEQYF. In DNA form, the CDR3 reads TGTGCCAGCACTTGGGACCCGCGCGGGAACGAGCAGTACTTC.

As to this clone: This same CDR3 is encoded by further DNA sequences in the sample. The rearrangement links TRBV27 to TRBJ2-7; D call uncertain. The CDR3 runs to 13 residues. V lost 2 bases to trimming and J lost 0 bases, with 5 bases between them. The germline V gene has CDR1 MNHEY and CDR2 SMNVEV (reference sequence). The CDR3 nucleotides read TGTGCCAGCAGTTTAATGAGCTCCTACGAGCAGTACTTC. It yields the protein CASSLMSSYEQYF.

The V gene is TRBV28, the J gene TRBJ2-1; TRBD2 agrees at 12 bases. This CDR3 contains 16 residues. V gave up 4 bases and J gave up 6 bases; unmatched junction bases: 7. The germline CDR1 and CDR2 sequences are MDHEN and SYDVKM. CDR3 sequence reads: CASSSWTSGASNEQFF. The DNA of the CDR3 is TGTGCCAGCAGTTCCTGGACTAGCGGGGCCAGCAATGAGCAGTTCTTC.

This sequence joins TRBV27 and TRBJ1-2, with TRBD1 as a possible D gene (6 bases). This CDR3 spans 15 amino acids. The V end lost 7 bases, the J end lost 0 bases, and 15 bases lay between the germline ends. The V gene's germline CDR1 is MNHEY and CDR2 SMNVEV (reference sequence). CDR3 in DNA: TGTGCCAGCAAGGAGGGGGTTGGGGCTAACTATGGCTACACCTTC. This gives the protein CASKEGVGANYGYTF.

Worth noting for this clone: This sample also contains other DNA sequences that code for the same CDR3. The CDR3, as DNA: TGTGCCAGCAGCGTGACAGGGAACACTGAAGCTTTCTTT. Translated: CASSVTGNTEAFF. This sequence joins TRBV5-4 and TRBJ1-1, with a tentative D call TRBD1 (6 bases). CDR1 and CDR2 from the germline V gene are SGHNT and YYREEE (reference sequence). With 4 bases removed from V and 1 base from J, the gap between germline ends came to 8 bases. This CDR3 is 13 amino acids long.

Notes on this clone: The sample carries other DNA sequences with the same CDR3. The genes are TRBV27 and TRBJ2-7; 8 nucleotides match TRBD1. V was clipped by 5 bases and J by 1 base; unmatched bases: 7. The germline V gene encodes CDR1 MNHEY and CDR2 SMNVEV (reference sequence). The CDR3 length is 15 residues. In DNA, the CDR3 is TGTGCCAGCAGTCCCGGGACAGGATTTTCCTACGAGCAGTACTTC. It encodes CASSPGTGFSYEQYF.

This clone was observed once. This chain links TRBV30 with TRBJ2-4, with 7 bases identical to TRBD2. V shed 0 bases and J 0 bases; nucleotides not matched to a gene: 5. The CDR3 totals 16 residues. CDR1 and CDR2 from the germline V gene are GTSNPN and SVGIG (reference sequence). The CDR3 region is CAWSVGWEGAKNIQYF. The DNA for the CDR3 is TGTGCCTGGAGTGTCGGTTGGGAGGGAGCCAAAAACATTCAGTACTTC.

This clone was counted a few times. This chain links TRBV19 with TRBJ1-2, with 7 nucleotides matching TRBD1. V trimming: 3 bases; J trimming: 8 bases; junction bases outside the gene matches: 6. The CDR3 spans 13 residues. CDR1 and CDR2 from the germline V gene are LNHDA and SQIVND (reference sequence). CDR3 nucleotides: TGTGCCAGTAGTATTGAGGGGGCTCTGGGCTACACCTTC. Translating gives CASSIEGALGYTF.

V is TRBV28 and J is TRBJ2-5; 15 nucleotides align to TRBD2. Trimming removed 3 bases from V and 4 bases from J; junction bases left unmatched: 12. This CDR3 region has 19 residues. Germline-derived CDR1 and CDR2 are MDHEN and SYDVKM. The CDR3 protein is CASSFPRTSGGAMGETQYF. CDR3 DNA sequence: TGTGCCAGCAGTTTCCCTCGGACTAGCGGGGGGGCTATGGGAGAGACCCAGTACTTC.

This clone was observed once. Other DNA sequences in the sample encode the same CDR3. J is TRBJ1-4 and V is TRBV28, with D possibly matching TRBD1 (6 bases). The CDR3 is 14 amino acids. Germline lookup yields CDR1 MDHEN and CDR2 SYDVKM. Trimming pared 2 bases from V and 5 bases from J, leaving 9 bases between. CDR3 loop: CASSLAGENEKLFF. The CDR3 DNA is TGTGCCAGCAGTTTAGCAGGGGAGAATGAAAAACTGTTTTTT.

About this clone itself: Other DNA sequences from this sample encode an identical CDR3 as well. V gene TRBV6-5 combines with J gene TRBJ2-1; 13 bases align to TRBD2. CDR3 length equals 16 residues. With V trimmed by 0 bases and J by 9 bases, 5 bases remained unmatched. The germline V gene encodes CDR1 MNHEY and CDR2 SVGAGI. The CDR3 protein is CASSYSIGLAGVEQFF. The CDR3 region has the DNA TGTGCCAGCAGTTACTCGATAGGACTAGCGGGAGTTGAGCAGTTCTTC.

The gene calls are TRBV27 and TRBJ1-1, with TRBD1 matching 8 bases. The CDR3 is 16 amino acids. The junction had 9 bases not matched to a gene; V was cut back by 0 bases and J by 6 bases. Germline CDR1 and CDR2: MNHEY and SMNVEV (reference sequence). For the CDR3, the DNA is TGTGCCAGCAGTTTATCGCCCGGGACAGGTTTTGCTGAAGCTTTCTTT. It is translated as CASSLSPGTGFAEAFF.

The CDR3 nucleotides read TGTGCCAGCAGCCCTTTTGGGACCGACACTGAAGCTTTCTTT. Its translation is CASSPFGTDTEAFF. The chain links TRBV7-9 to TRBJ1-1; a possible D gene is TRBD1 (5 bases). V was cut by 5 bases and J by 3 bases, with 13 bases left in between. There are 14 residues in the CDR3. The germline V gene has CDR1 SEHNR and CDR2 FQNEAQ (reference sequence).

The rearrangement joins TRBV6-5 to TRBJ1-2; D gene uncertain. Germline assignment: CDR1 MNHEY and CDR2 SVGAGI. Trimming shortened V by 0 bases and J by 4 bases, and 12 bases separated the two germline ends. The CDR3 is 15 amino acids. As DNA, the CDR3 is TGTGCCAGCAGTTACTCGGACGAAGAGTCCTATGGCTACACCTTC. It encodes CASSYSDEESYGYTF.

V usage is TRBV28 and J usage is TRBJ1-1, with D unresolved. This CDR3 has 11 amino acids. Trimming removed 6 bases from V and 11 bases from J, with 13 bases in between. Germline V lookup: CDR1 MDHEN, CDR2 SYDVKM. The CDR3: CASRSTPFAFF. CDR3 nucleotide sequence: TGTGCCAGCAGATCCACCCCTTTCGCTTTCTTT. Full variable domain (outside the CDR3, taken from reference TRBV28 and TRBJ1-1): DVKVTQSSRYLVKRTGEKVFLECVQDMDHENMFWYRQDPGLGLRLIYFSYDVKMKEKGDIPEGYSVSREKKERFSLILESASTNQTSMYLCASRSTPFAFFGQGTRLTVV.

This chain uses TRBV5-5 with TRBJ2-7; perhaps TRBD1 as D (6 bases). Per germline, CDR1 SGHKS and CDR2 YYEKEE (reference sequence). CDR3 length: 15 amino acids. V was clipped by 0 bases and J by 6 bases, with 16 bases between them. In DNA form, the CDR3 reads TGTGCCAGCAGCTTGGATGGACAGTACCGCTCCGAGCAGTACTTC. Protein: CASSLDGQYRSEQYF.

The chain couples TRBV19 to TRBJ2-1; D perhaps matches TRBD1 (5 bases). Between the trimmed V and J ends, which lost 4 bases and 6 bases, there was a span of 22 bases. CDR3 size: 17 residues. CDR1 is LNHDA, CDR2 SQIVND, per germline (reference sequence). CDR3 nucleotide sequence: TGTGCCAGTAGTACCCCCCCAGTGGGAAGTGGGGCCAATGAGCAGTTCTTC. Amino acid sequence: CASSTPPVGSGANEQFF.

The gene calls are TRBV7-9 and TRBJ2-1; 7 bases match TRBD2. This CDR3 contains 14 residues. CDR1 is SEHNR, CDR2 FQNEAQ, per germline (reference sequence). V trimming: 3 bases; J trimming: 3 bases; junction bases outside the gene matches: 2. CDR3 DNA sequence: TGTGCCAGCAGCTTGGGGACTATCTACAATGAGCAGTTCTTC. Its protein is CASSLGTIYNEQFF.

The chain joins TRBV5-6 to TRBJ2-7, with 9 bases lining up with TRBD1. The trim removed 4 bases at V and 5 bases at J, leaving 7 bases unmatched. Germline lookup yields CDR1 SGHDT and CDR2 YYEEEE. The CDR3 has 14 amino acids. This CDR3 is CASSTGQGWDEQYF. In nucleotides, the CDR3 is TGTGCCAGCAGCACAGGACAGGGGTGGGACGAGCAGTACTTC.